These 17 T cell receptor beta chains originate from one sample sequenced in a study of cytomegalovirus exposure and HLA in healthy donors. PCR used 60 Vbeta primers and 13 Jbeta primers. Data came from immunoSEQ multiplex PCR; TCRdb stores just in-frame clones and leaves some out. The table shows tens of thousands of clones, with about 78% occurring only once. Sequencing was carried out using PBMCs. Receptors originate from a woman in her 30s in good health and CMV-seronegative.

The chain is built from TRBV30 and TRBJ1-1; 7 nucleotides agree with TRBD1. The germline gives CDR1 GTSNPN, CDR2 SVGIG (reference sequence). The CDR3 extends over 11 amino acids. After removal of 3 bases from V and 11 bases from J, the junction contained 6 bases not matched to a gene. The CDR3: CAWRTTGLAFF. The CDR3 DNA reads TGTGCCTGGAGAACGACAGGGCTGGCTTTCTTT. The whole variable domain, remainder taken from reference TRBV30 and TRBJ1-1, is SQTIHQWPATLVQPVGSPLSLECTVEGTSNPNLYWYRQAAGRGLQLLFYSVGIGQISSEVPQNLSASRPQDRQFILSSKKLLLSDSGFYLCAWRTTGLAFFGQGTRLTVV.

The CDR3 sequence: CASSQDWTGPNEQFF. As DNA, the CDR3 is TGTGCCAGCAGCCAAGATTGGACAGGTCCCAATGAGCAGTTCTTC. This chain connects TRBV4-2 to TRBJ2-1; TRBD1 matches at 7 bases. Losses at the gene ends were 0 bases for V and 6 bases for J; bases not matched to a gene: 5. This CDR3 has 15 amino acids. Germline V gene data show CDR1 as LGHNA and CDR2 as YNFKEQ.

This chain connects TRBV7-8 to TRBJ1-2, with D perhaps TRBD1 (6 bases). Trimming pared 0 bases from V and 4 bases from J, leaving 9 bases between. The CDR3 covers 14 residues. Per germline, CDR1 SGHVS and CDR2 FQNEAQ. The CDR3 bases are TGTGCCAGCAGCTTAGCCGCGACAGGCTATGGCTACACCTTC. Translation gives CASSLAATGYGYTF.

A single count supports this clone. The chain carries TRBV5-1 and TRBJ1-5, with no clear D. The V gene's germline CDR1 is SGHRS and CDR2 YFSETQ. The CDR3 totals 12 residues. Trimming removed 2 bases at V and 8 bases at J, with 8 bases between. The CDR3 loop is CASSFSGEPQHF. DNA of the CDR3: TGCGCCAGCAGCTTCAGCGGAGAGCCCCAGCATTTT.

This chain connects TRBV30 to TRBJ2-7; D is unclear. The CDR3 sequence is 12 residues long. Trimming pared 3 bases from V and 7 bases from J, leaving 13 bases between. From germline, CDR1 is GTSNPN and CDR2 SVGIG (reference sequence). CDR3 in amino acids: CAWRVGVWEQYF. The CDR3 coding sequence is TGTGCCTGGAGGGTCGGAGTGTGGGAGCAGTACTTC.

The CDR3 protein is CASTAGTTIYEQYF. The CDR3 DNA reads TGCGCCAGCACCGCAGGGACAACTATCTACGAGCAGTACTTC. V and J are TRBV5-1 and TRBJ2-7; possibly TRBD1 for D (6 bases). V was trimmed by 6 bases and J by 3 bases, leaving 16 bases between them. The CDR3 covers 14 residues. The germline gives CDR1 SGHRS, CDR2 YFSETQ. Looking up the rest from reference TRBV5-1 and TRBJ2-7 gives the full variable domain: KAGVTQTPRYLIKTRGQQVTLSCSPISGHRSVSWYQQTPGQGLQFLFEYFSETQRNKGNFPGRFSGRQFSNSRSEMNVSTLELGDSALYLCASTAGTTIYEQYFGPGTRLTVT.

The chain combines TRBV6-5 with TRBJ2-2, with a possible D match to TRBD2 (6 bases). Germline V lookup: CDR1 MNHEY, CDR2 SVGAGI. The CDR3 length is 12 residues. V was shortened by 11 bases and J by 5 bases, with 12 bases between the two germline ends. The CDR3 sequence: CASGGRTGELFF. As DNA, the CDR3 is TGTGCCTCCGGGGGACGGACCGGGGAGCTGTTTTTT.

The V call is TRBV14, the J call TRBJ2-3; D possibly corresponds to TRBD2 (6 bases). Germline values: CDR1 SGHDN, CDR2 FVKESK. The V end was cut by 3 bases, the J end by 3 bases, with 7 bases between. This CDR3 has 13 residues. CDR3 sequence: CASSQSGTDTQYF. As DNA, the CDR3 is TGTGCCAGCAGCCAGAGCGGGACAGATACGCAGTATTTT.

The chain combines TRBV6-5 with TRBJ1-5; a possible D gene is TRBD1 (5 bases). Germline V gene sequence: CDR1 MNHEY, CDR2 SVGAGI. The CDR3 loop spans 15 amino acids. The V gene lost 0 bases and the J gene lost 4 bases, with 10 bases spanning the gap. CDR3 sequence: CASSYSGQGNQPQHF. The CDR3 DNA reads as TGTGCCAGCAGTTACTCCGGGCAGGGTAATCAGCCCCAGCATTTT.

The rearrangement uses TRBV2 and TRBJ1-5; 10 nucleotides align to TRBD1. Germline CDR1 is SNHLY and CDR2 is FYNNEI. This CDR3 has 15 residues. V lost 3 bases to trimming and J lost 3 bases; unmatched junction nucleotides: 2. The CDR3 DNA follows: TGTGCCAGCAGTGAGGACAGGGGGTCCAATCAGCCCCAGCATTTT. As protein: CASSEDRGSNQPQHF. Filled out from reference TRBV2 and TRBJ1-5, the complete variable domain reads EPEVTQTPSHQVTQMGQEVILRCVPISNHLYFYWYRQILGQKVEFLVSFYNNEISEKSEIFDDQFSVERPDGSNFTLKIRSTKLEDSAMYFCASSEDRGSNQPQHFGDGTRLSIL.

V is TRBV27 and J is TRBJ2-7; 7 nucleotides agree with TRBD1. The V segment lost 6 bases and the J segment 4 bases; nucleotides outside the gene matches: 12. The germline gives CDR1 MNHEY, CDR2 SMNVEV (reference sequence). The CDR3 loop spans 15 amino acids. CDR3 in amino acids: CASSTVRDSEYEQYF. The CDR3 bases are TGTGCCAGCAGCACTGTCCGGGACAGCGAGTACGAGCAGTACTTC.

V is TRBV30 and J is TRBJ2-5, with 9 bases identical to TRBD1. There are 14 residues in the CDR3. Trimming cost V 3 bases and J 0 bases; bases outside gene matches: 2. CDR1 is GTSNPN, CDR2 SVGIG, per germline (reference sequence). The CDR3 spells CAWSGQGYQETQYF. The CDR3, as DNA: TGTGCCTGGAGCGGACAGGGGTACCAAGAGACCCAGTACTTC.

This clone was picked up a small number of times. The chain carries TRBV6-5 and TRBJ2-7, with 7 bases fitting TRBD2. Trimming removed 6 bases from V and 4 bases from J; junction bases left unmatched: 12. The CDR3 loop spans 15 amino acids. Germline V gene lookup returns CDR1 MNHEY and CDR2 SVGAGI. CDR3 in DNA: TGTGCCAGCAGAGACGTATCCGGGAGGCGGTACGAGCAGTACTTC. Translated, it gives CASRDVSGRRYEQYF.

The table lists this clone with a few counts. This rearrangement joins TRBV14 to TRBJ2-2; TRBD1 matches 9 bases. The junction had 4 bases not matched to a gene; V was cut back by 4 bases and J by 4 bases. The CDR3 is 15 residues long. Germline assignment: CDR1 SGHDN and CDR2 FVKESK. CDR3 protein: CASSPRQGGTGELFF. The CDR3 coding sequence is TGTGCCAGCAGCCCCCGACAGGGGGGCACCGGGGAGCTGTTTTTT.

This chain links TRBV6-5 with TRBJ1-4; D is perhaps TRBD1 (6 bases). With 4 bases removed from V and 0 bases from J, the gap between germline ends came to 12 bases. Germline CDR1 reads MNHEY; CDR2 reads SVGAGI. The CDR3 runs to 16 residues. In DNA, the CDR3 is TGTGCCAGCAGTTCGAGGGGGGGGTCAACTAATGAAAAACTGTTTTTT. Encoded protein: CASSSRGGSTNEKLFF.

The chain links TRBV5-1 to TRBJ2-1; D remains ambiguous. The V gene lost 4 bases and the J gene lost 0 bases, with 11 bases spanning the gap. Germline V gene sequence: CDR1 SGHRS, CDR2 YFSETQ. The CDR3 contains 15 residues. CDR3: CASSGSNPSYNEQFF. CDR3 coding DNA: TGCGCCAGCAGCGGCTCCAATCCCTCCTACAATGAGCAGTTCTTC.

This clone was seen a handful of times. The chain is built from TRBV5-1 and TRBJ2-2, with TRBD1 matching over 8 bases. CDR3 length: 15 amino acids. J gave up 6 bases and V 4 bases, and 8 bases lay outside the gene matches. CDR1 SGHRS and CDR2 YFSETQ come from the germline V gene. The CDR3 sequence: CASSLGQEYAGELFF. DNA of the CDR3: TGCGCCAGCAGCCTGGGACAGGAGTACGCCGGGGAGCTGTTTTTT. Full variable domain (missing parts from reference TRBV5-1 and TRBJ2-2): KAGVTQTPRYLIKTRGQQVTLSCSPISGHRSVSWYQQTPGQGLQFLFEYFSETQRNKGNFPGRFSGRQFSNSRSEMNVSTLELGDSALYLCASSLGQEYAGELFFGEGSRLTVL.